The 31 T cell receptor beta chains reported below all come from one sample, sequenced in a study of CD8+ T cells in alopecia areata. Sequencing templates came from extracted RNA that was reverse transcribed into cDNA. TCRdb's table, derived via immunoSEQ multiplex PCR, lists solely in-frame clones and lacks some. The sample gives approximately 59,000 clones, about half of which show up once; roughly 15% is in the top ten. The sequences come from CD8+ T cells sorted from blood, collected at week 0. These receptors were obtained from a human donor with alopecia areata.

V gene TRBV15 combines with J gene TRBJ2-3; D remains unclear. Trimming cost V 1 base and J 1 base, with 15 bases left between them. Germline CDR1 is LNHNV and CDR2 is YYDKDF (reference sequence). This CDR3 contains 17 residues. DNA for the CDR3: TGTGCCACCAGCAGAGCTAGGTCCCCTTCTGGCACAGATACGCAGTATTTT. Translation gives CATSRARSPSGTDTQYF.

This clone was picked up a small number of times. The chain carries TRBV27 and TRBJ2-6; D is possibly TRBD1 (6 bases). The CDR3 covers 15 residues. Germline values: CDR1 MNHEY, CDR2 SMNVEV (reference sequence). Trimming cost V 5 bases and J 4 bases, with 12 bases left between them. The CDR3 here is CASSPQGAGANVLTF. The DNA for the CDR3 is TGTGCCAGCAGTCCACAGGGTGCAGGGGCCAACGTCCTGACTTTC.

Comments on this clone: Other DNA sequences of this sample code for an identical CDR3. J is TRBJ2-7 and V is TRBV5-4; D is ambiguous. The CDR3 consists of 13 residues. Trimming removed 1 base at V and 2 bases at J, with 7 bases between. In germline, CDR1 is SGHNT, CDR2 YYREEE (reference sequence). This CDR3 is CASSLTPTYEQYF. Written as DNA, the CDR3 is TGTGCCAGCAGCTTGACCCCCACCTACGAGCAGTACTTC.

The gene calls are TRBV30 and TRBJ2-2, with D perhaps TRBD2 (5 bases). The CDR3 runs 15 residues. Trimming cost V 0 bases and J 7 bases, with 15 bases left between them. Germline V CDR1 and CDR2: GTSNPN, SVGIG (reference sequence). CDR3 nucleotide sequence: TGTGCCTGGAGTGTACCGGGATTGGGAATCGGGGAGCTGTTTTTT. It codes for CAWSVPGLGIGELFF.

J is TRBJ2-7 and V is TRBV30, with D possibly matching TRBD2 (5 bases). Trimming took 2 bases from V and 2 from J, leaving 16 bases between them. There are 15 residues in the CDR3. In germline, CDR1 is GTSNPN, CDR2 SVGIG (reference sequence). CDR3: CAWSSTSGYTYEQYF. CDR3 nucleotide sequence: TGTGCCTGGAGTTCCACAAGCGGATACACCTACGAGCAGTACTTC.

The chain has TRBV9 and TRBJ2-7, with D possibly matching TRBD2 (6 bases). Trimming pared 0 bases from V and 4 bases from J, leaving 14 bases between. Germline-derived CDR1 and CDR2 are SGDLS and YYNGEE. The CDR3 spans 15 residues. The CDR3 nucleotides are TGTGCCAGCAGCGTAGGCTCCGGGAGTCGTTACGAGCAGTACTTC. Translated: CASSVGSGSRYEQYF.

The V and J genes are TRBV27 and TRBJ1-1; TRBD1 aligns across 8 bases. Germline assignment: CDR1 MNHEY and CDR2 SMNVEV (reference sequence). CDR3 size: 15 residues. The V segment lost 6 bases and the J segment 0 bases; nucleotides outside the gene matches: 6. In DNA form, the CDR3 reads TGTGCCAGCAGCATCGGACAGGGTTTGAACACTGAAGCTTTCTTT. Amino acid sequence: CASSIGQGLNTEAFF.

The chain combines TRBV6-6 with TRBJ2-1, with 11 bases fitting TRBD2. CDR1 and CDR2 from the germline V gene are MNHNY and SVGAGI (reference sequence). This CDR3 has 15 residues. J was trimmed by 6 bases and V by 5 bases; bases with no gene match: 6. The CDR3 DNA is TGTGCCAGCAGTCCACTAGCGGGAGTCGCCAATGAGCAGTTCTTC. Its translation is CASSPLAGVANEQFF.

This chain joins TRBV13 and TRBJ2-2; D is perhaps TRBD2 (6 bases). With 4 bases removed from V and 0 bases from J, the gap between germline ends came to 12 bases. The CDR3 sequence is 16 residues long. Germline V lookup: CDR1 PRHDT, CDR2 FYEKMQ (reference sequence). CDR3 loop: CASSSTERANTGELFF. The CDR3 bases are TGTGCCAGCAGCTCGACAGAGCGGGCGAACACCGGGGAGCTGTTTTTT.

This clone was observed once. CDR3 bases: TGCAGCGCCTCCACCGGCGGGTCGTACGAGCAGTACTTC. Amino acids: CSASTGGSYEQYF. V usage is TRBV29-1 and J usage is TRBJ2-7; weak D call: TRBD2 (5 bases). The CDR3 sequence is 13 residues long. Trimming stripped 7 bases from V and 4 bases from J, with 17 bases between. Germline V gene data show CDR1 as SQVTM and CDR2 as ANQGSEA.

The gene calls are TRBV7-7 and TRBJ2-1; D is tentatively TRBD1 or TRBD2 (5 bases each). Trimming stripped 1 base from V and 6 bases from J, with 10 bases between. Germline CDR1 reads SSHAT; CDR2 reads FNYEAQ (reference sequence). CDR3 size: 14 residues. The CDR3 here is CASSLGRGGNEQFF. The CDR3 DNA reads TGTGCCAGCAGCTTAGGACGGGGCGGCAATGAGCAGTTCTTC.

This clone occurred once. V gene TRBV9 combines with J gene TRBJ1-1; the D is unclear. Trimming took 3 bases from V and 8 from J, leaving 8 bases between them. The CDR3 extends over 11 amino acids. Germline V gene data show CDR1 as SGDLS and CDR2 as YYNGEE. The CDR3, as DNA: TGTGCCAGCAGCGATGGAACCGAAGCTTTCTTT. This encodes CASSDGTEAFF.

This clone was seen more than once but under ten times. The chain couples TRBV29-1 to TRBJ2-7, with a weak D call TRBD1 (5 bases). The CDR3 consists of 10 residues. CDR1 and CDR2 (germline): SQVTM, ANQGSEA. Between the trimmed V and J ends, which lost 6 bases and 4 bases, there was a span of 7 bases. As DNA, the CDR3 is TGCAGCGTGGACAAATACGAGCAGTACTTC. The encoded protein is CSVDKYEQYF.

Only a few counts were recorded for this clone. This rearrangement joins TRBV27 to TRBJ1-5; D might be TRBD1 (6 bases). V lost 7 bases and J 7 bases, leaving 17 bases between the germline ends. Germline V lookup: CDR1 MNHEY, CDR2 SMNVEV (reference sequence). The CDR3 runs 14 residues. CDR3 region: CASNSGGGRQPQHF. The CDR3 nucleotides are TGTGCCAGCAACTCTGGGGGGGGCAGGCAGCCCCAGCATTTT.

This clone showed up many times. The chain recombines TRBV6-4 with TRBJ1-5; D not resolved. Per the germline V gene, CDR1 is MRHNA and CDR2 is SNTAGT. This CDR3 region has 13 residues. Trimming removed 3 bases at V and 1 base at J, with 4 bases between. The CDR3 DNA is TGTGCCAGCAGTGAGGGAAGCAATCAGCCCCAGCATTTT. It translates to CASSEGSNQPQHF.

V and J are TRBV7-9 and TRBJ2-7; tentative D call: TRBD2 (6 bases). The CDR3 sequence is 14 residues long. Trimming removed 2 bases from V and 2 bases from J, with 10 bases in between. The germline gives CDR1 SEHNR, CDR2 FQNEAQ (reference sequence). This CDR3 is CASSLSGYPYEQYF. CDR3 DNA sequence: TGTGCCAGCAGCTTAAGCGGGTACCCCTACGAGCAGTACTTC.

The table lists this clone with a few counts. The genes are TRBV27 and TRBJ1-1; D remains unclear. Germline-derived CDR1 and CDR2 are MNHEY and SMNVEV (reference sequence). V was clipped by 4 bases and J by 5 bases, with 5 bases between them. The CDR3 length is 11 residues. The CDR3 coding sequence is TGTGCCAGCAGTTCAGGAACTGAAGCTTTCTTT. Translation: CASSSGTEAFF.

The J gene is TRBJ2-5, the V gene TRBV2; the D gene is possibly TRBD2 (5 bases). The germline CDR1 and CDR2 sequences are SNHLY and FYNNEI. V shed 7 bases and J shed 5 bases, with 17 bases lying between them. The CDR3 length is 14 residues. CDR3 DNA: TGTGCCAGCAATCCTCCTCGGGATATTGAGACCCAGTACTTC. As protein: CASNPPRDIETQYF.

There are a few counts of this clone. Other nucleotide sequences from this sample produce the same CDR3. The chain has TRBV29-1 and TRBJ2-3; D is unclear. This CDR3 is built from 13 residues. Deletions cut 4 bases from V and 0 bases from J, with 8 bases between. Germline V gives CDR1 SQVTM, CDR2 ANQGSEA. The CDR3 bases are TGCAGCGTTGTTGGCGGTAGCACAGATACGCAGTATTTT. Protein sequence: CSVVGGSTDTQYF.

The chain is built from TRBV14 and TRBJ2-4; possibly TRBD1 for D (6 bases). The V gene lost 3 bases and the J gene lost 6 bases, with 12 bases spanning the gap. The germline V gene encodes CDR1 SGHDN and CDR2 FVKESK. The CDR3 has 14 amino acids. DNA for the CDR3: TGTGCCAGCAGCCAGCAGGGGTGGTTAAACATTCAGTACTTC. Its protein product is CASSQQGWLNIQYF.

The chain is built from TRBV7-9 and TRBJ1-2; no clear D. Germline V gene data show CDR1 as SEHNR and CDR2 as FQNEAQ (reference sequence). Trimming cost V 2 bases and J 3 bases, with 10 bases left between them. CDR3 size: 14 residues. In DNA form, the CDR3 reads TGTGCCAGCAGCTTATCAGGAACCCACTATGGCTACACCTTC. Translation: CASSLSGTHYGYTF. The complete variable domain, with remaining parts taken from reference TRBV7-9 and TRBJ1-2, reads DTGVSQNPRHKITKRGQNVTFRCDPISEHNRLYWYRQTLGQGPEFLTYFQNEAQLEKSRLLSDRFSAERPKGSFSTLEIQRTEQGDSAMYLCASSLSGTHYGYTFGSGTRLTVV.

The chain combines TRBV29-1 with TRBJ2-2, with 9 bases identical to TRBD2. V dropped 3 bases and J dropped 0; count of bases not matched to a gene: 5. Germline V gives CDR1 SQVTM, CDR2 ANQGSEA. CDR3 length equals 16 residues. In nucleotides, the CDR3 is TGCAGCGTTGAGTCTAGCGGGGAACCGAACACCGGGGAGCTGTTTTTT. Its protein product is CSVESSGEPNTGELFF.

This chain links TRBV29-1 with TRBJ2-1; D gene unclear. The CDR3 totals 12 residues. CDR1 is SQVTM and CDR2 is ANQGSEA in the germline V gene. V dropped 0 bases and J dropped 10 bases, with 10 bases sitting between them. This CDR3 is CSVEERWQEQFF. CDR3 nucleotides: TGCAGCGTTGAAGAGCGATGGCAGGAGCAGTTCTTC.

This clone was counted a few times. The rearrangement uses TRBV4-2 and TRBJ1-5; D is possibly TRBD1 (6 bases). The CDR3 is 15 amino acids. Germline V lookup: CDR1 LGHNA, CDR2 YNFKEQ. Trimming took off 0 bases at V and 5 bases at J, with 11 bases between the two ends. The CDR3 region has the DNA TGTGCCAGCAGCCAAGAGGGACAACCATATCAGCCCCAGCATTTT. Translation gives CASSQEGQPYQPQHF.

The chain joins TRBV9 to TRBJ1-3; D unclear. Germline V CDR1 and CDR2: SGDLS, YYNGEE. V lost 0 bases, J lost 0 bases, and 7 bases lay in between. The CDR3 length is 15 residues. The DNA of the CDR3 is TGTGCCAGCAGCGTAGGAGTCCTCTCTGGAAACACCATATATTTT. Translating it yields CASSVGVLSGNTIYF.

This chain uses TRBV27 with TRBJ2-5; D possibly corresponds to TRBD1 (5 bases). V was clipped by 4 bases and J by 5 bases, with 11 bases between them. CDR1 is MNHEY and CDR2 is SMNVEV in the germline V gene (reference sequence). The CDR3 sequence is 13 residues long. CDR3 protein: CASSSWGGETQYF. In DNA form, the CDR3 reads TGTGCCAGCAGTTCGTGGGGCGGTGAGACCCAGTACTTC.

The gene calls are TRBV30 and TRBJ1-1, with D perhaps TRBD1 (5 bases). V was clipped by 2 bases and J by 5 bases, with 12 bases between them. Germline V CDR1 and CDR2: GTSNPN, SVGIG (reference sequence). This CDR3 is built from 13 residues. The CDR3 sequence is CAWSPWGGTEAFF. The DNA of the CDR3 is TGTGCCTGGAGTCCCTGGGGGGGAACTGAAGCTTTCTTT.

The rearrangement uses TRBV7-9 and TRBJ1-5, with D possibly TRBD1 on 5 matching bases. The germline V and J ends were trimmed by 5 bases and 5 bases, with 13 bases remaining between them. The CDR3 is 14 residues long. Germline lookup yields CDR1 SEHNR and CDR2 FQNEAQ (reference sequence). CDR3 in amino acids: CASSPWGRDQPQHF. CDR3 nucleotides: TGTGCCAGCAGCCCCTGGGGGAGGGATCAGCCCCAGCATTTT. Filled out from reference TRBV7-9 and TRBJ1-5, the complete variable domain reads DTGVSQNPRHKITKRGQNVTFRCDPISEHNRLYWYRQTLGQGPEFLTYFQNEAQLEKSRLLSDRFSAERPKGSFSTLEIQRTEQGDSAMYLCASSPWGRDQPQHFGDGTRLSIL.

In this sample, this clone turned up a few times. The chain is built from TRBV14 and TRBJ1-1; no firm D call. Germline V gene lookup returns CDR1 SGHDN and CDR2 FVKESK. V was cut by 0 bases and J by 8 bases, with 7 bases left in between. The CDR3 has 12 amino acids. DNA of the CDR3: TGTGCCAGCAGCCAAGACGGTGTCGAAGCTTTCTTT. This gives the protein CASSQDGVEAFF.

This chain links TRBV9 with TRBJ2-5, with D maybe TRBD2 (6 bases). CDR3 length: 15 amino acids. Germline lookup yields CDR1 SGDLS and CDR2 YYNGEE. V gave up 4 bases and J gave up 0 bases, with 13 bases separating them. In nucleotides, the CDR3 is TGTGCCAGCAGCACTTTAGGACTACACCAAGAGACCCAGTACTTC. The encoded protein is CASSTLGLHQETQYF. Full variable domain (rest looked up from reference TRBV9 and TRBJ2-5): DSGVTQTPKHLITATGQRVTLRCSPRSGDLSVYWYQQSLDQGLQFLIQYYNGEERAKGNILERFSAQQFPDLHSELNLSSLELGDSALYFCASSTLGLHQETQYFGPGTRLLVL.

Sample share makes this clone medium-sized (0.01 to 0.1%). The CDR3 DNA reads as TGTGCCAGCAGTTGGTCCAAATCCGGGGGGGAGGGTGAGCAGTTCTTC. This gives the protein CASSWSKSGGEGEQFF. V gene TRBV27 combines with J gene TRBJ2-1; 8 bases agree with TRBD2. The germline CDR1 and CDR2 sequences are MNHEY and SMNVEV (reference sequence). V lost 4 bases and J lost 9; bases outside the gene matches: 14. The CDR3 contains 16 residues.